The 2 T cell receptor beta chains presented below share a single source sample, sequenced in a study of PD-L1 blockade in urothelial cancer. Produced via immunoSEQ multiplex PCR; TCRdb's table is partial and in-frame only. The sample holds 45,000 to 65,000 clones, 85% seen once. The time point was: pretreatment peripheral blood. The specimen comprised PBMCs, sampled around atezolizumab (anti-PD-L1) treatment. These receptors were collected from a man aged 65 to 85 with urothelial cancer.

This clone was recorded once. The gene calls are TRBV5-1 and TRBJ1-2, with TRBD1 as a possible D gene (6 bases). Germline V gene data show CDR1 as SGHRS and CDR2 as YFSETQ. The CDR3 loop spans 17 amino acids. V was clipped by 4 bases and J by 0 bases, with 19 bases between them. The chain's CDR3 is CASSLEQQQGTNYGYTF. The CDR3 region has the DNA TGCGCCAGCAGCCTAGAGCAGCAACAGGGAACTAACTATGGCTACACCTTC.

The chain employs TRBV7-9 and TRBJ2-1; 9 bases are a match to TRBD2. Losses at the gene ends were 8 bases for V and 7 bases for J; bases not matched to a gene: 9. Germline lookup yields CDR1 SEHNR and CDR2 FQNEAQ (reference sequence). The CDR3 sequence is 14 residues long. The CDR3 sequence: CASQFSGSGNEQFF. As DNA, the CDR3 is TGTGCCAGCCAATTTAGCGGGAGCGGAAATGAGCAGTTCTTC.